A single sample is the source of the 15 T cell receptor beta chains below, sequenced in a study of T cells expressing NK-cell markers. TCRdb reprocessed the 5' RACE reads and keeps a single row for each CDR3 protein, giving no DNA. The sample yields 300,000 to 450,000 distinct CDR3 sequences, of which the top ten take up under 6.5%. Sequenced sample: blood T cells: a sorted CD56 or NKG2C T cell subset, CD4+ or CD8+ T cells, or bulk PBMC T cells (not recorded which). Every receptor here comes from a man aged 18-75 years in good health.

This chain links TRBV4-2 with TRBJ1-2; TCRdb calls TRBD1, which cannot be checked without DNA. The CDR3 runs to 14 residues. Germline CDR1 LGHNA, CDR2 YNFKEQ. The CDR3 is CASSRDRDSDGYTF.

The CDR3 sequence: CASSFSAGGPSDTQYF. This chain joins TRBV7-9 and TRBJ2-3; the D call of TRBD2 rests on TCRdb alone, since no DNA is present to check it. CDR3 length: 16 amino acids. Per germline, CDR1 SEHNR and CDR2 FQNEAQ (reference sequence). The full variable domain, rest sourced from reference TRBV7-9 and TRBJ2-3, is DTGVSQNPRHKITKRGQNVTFRCDPISEHNRLYWYRQTLGQGPEFLTYFQNEAQLEKSRLLSDRFSAERPKGSFSTLEIQRTEQGDSAMYLCASSFSAGGPSDTQYFGPGTRLTVL.

This chain joins TRBV20-1 and TRBJ2-1; the D call from TCRdb, TRBD2, cannot be confirmed without DNA. The CDR3 totals 13 residues. Germline V lookup: CDR1 DFQATT, CDR2 SNEGSKA (reference sequence). CDR3 in amino acids: CSALAERFNEQFF.

The J gene is TRBJ2-7, the V gene TRBV5-1; TCRdb's D call of TRBD2 is untestable without DNA. The germline gives CDR1 SGHRS, CDR2 YFSETQ. The CDR3 loop spans 15 amino acids. The CDR3 is CASSLSPPALYEQYF. Using reference TRBV5-1 and TRBJ2-7 for the parts outside the CDR3, the full variable domain is KAGVTQTPRYLIKTRGQQVTLSCSPISGHRSVSWYQQTPGQGLQFLFEYFSETQRNKGNFPGRFSGRQFSNSRSEMNVSTLELGDSALYLCASSLSPPALYEQYFGPGTRLTVT.

This chain joins TRBV18 and TRBJ2-3; TCRdb calls TRBD1, which cannot be checked without DNA. Germline V gene lookup returns CDR1 KGHSH and CDR2 LQKENI. This CDR3 spans 17 amino acids. This chain's CDR3 is CASRGQAAPRSTDTQYF.

The V and J genes are TRBV2 and TRBJ2-5; TCRdb gives TRBD1 as the D gene, but with no DNA this cannot be confirmed. Germline CDR1 reads SNHLY; CDR2 reads FYNNEI. The CDR3 contains 14 residues. The CDR3 spells CASSSSRVGETQYF.

The genes are TRBV2 and TRBJ2-7; TCRdb outputs TRBD2, but without DNA this stays unchecked. There are 14 residues in the CDR3. Germline V gene sequence: CDR1 SNHLY, CDR2 FYNNEI. The CDR3 is CASRGGEGNNEQYF.

The genes are TRBV7-8 and TRBJ1-1; with no DNA, the TCRdb D assignment of TRBD1 cannot be verified. From germline, CDR1 is SGHVS and CDR2 FQNEAQ. This CDR3 comprises 14 residues. CDR3 sequence: CASSPKGEGTEAFF.

V gene TRBV7-2 combines with J gene TRBJ2-3; TCRdb indicates TRBD2, and absent DNA this call remains unverified. The CDR3 consists of 13 residues. Germline values: CDR1 SGHTA, CDR2 FQGNSA. CDR3 region: CASASGPTDTQYF. The full variable domain, rest sourced from reference TRBV7-2 and TRBJ2-3, is GAGVSQSPSNKVTEKGKDVELRCDPISGHTALYWYRQSLGQGLEFLIYFQGNSAPDKSGLPSDRFSAERTGGSVSTLTIQRTQQEDSAVYLCASASGPTDTQYFGPGTRLTVL.

The chain joins TRBV4-1 to TRBJ1-5; TCRdb's D gene call, TRBD1, goes unchecked for lack of DNA. CDR1 is MGHRA, CDR2 YSYEKL, per germline. The length of the CDR3 is 17 residues. The CDR3 sequence is CASSQTMGTGGNQPQHF.

J is TRBJ2-1 and V is TRBV15; TCRdb's D call of TRBD1 is untestable without DNA. The CDR3 length is 17 residues. Germline V gene data show CDR1 as LNHNV and CDR2 as YYDKDF (reference sequence). The CDR3 protein is CATSRDRGGRGYNEQFF.

The chain is built from TRBV6-5 and TRBJ1-5. Looked up from germline, CDR1 is MNHEY and CDR2 is SVGAGI. The CDR3 is 12 amino acids. This chain's CDR3 is CASGNSNQPQHF.

The chain couples TRBV5-1 to TRBJ1-1; there is no DNA to check the TCRdb D call of TRBD1. The CDR3 extends over 15 amino acids. Looked up from germline, CDR1 is SGHRS and CDR2 is YFSETQ. This chain's CDR3 is CASSSAGQSFTEAFF.

The rearrangement links TRBV6-1 to TRBJ1-3; TCRdb's D call, TRBD1, is unchecked because there is no DNA. This CDR3 comprises 15 residues. Germline values: CDR1 MNHNS, CDR2 SASEGT. The CDR3 loop is CASSELNRAQNTIYF.

V is TRBV6-5 and J is TRBJ2-3; TCRdb reports TRBD2, a call that lacks DNA to check it against. CDR1 and CDR2 (germline): MNHEY, SVGAGI. The CDR3 covers 16 residues. This CDR3 reads CASSYSKSGGTDTQYF.